One sample yielded the 10 T cell receptor beta chains listed below, sequenced in a study of beta chain features in type 1 diabetes. No antigens are known for them. Study results and caveats: A moderate, significant TCRB CDR3 shortening appeared in type 1 diabetes across four CD4+ subsets.

Every isolated RNA sample was fully reverse transcribed, so sequencing captured expressed TCRB transcripts. The table came from immunoSEQ multiplex PCR; TCRdb's copy has only in-frame clones and leaves some out. The sample shows tens of thousands of clones, around 40% of them seen only once. Material: Tregs from blood. These receptors all come from a man aged 25-45 years with type 1 diabetes.

This CDR3 reads CASSHGQGASYEQYF. As DNA, the CDR3 is TGTGCCAGCTCCCATGGACAGGGGGCTTCCTACGAGCAGTACTTC. The V gene is TRBV6-6, the J gene TRBJ2-7, with 11 bases that match TRBD1. Germline V gene lookup returns CDR1 MNHNY and CDR2 SVGAGI (reference sequence). This CDR3 is built from 15 residues. J was trimmed by 1 base and V by 8 bases; bases with no gene match: 7.

This clone showed up just a few times. This chain links TRBV10-2 with TRBJ1-2; tentative D call: TRBD1 (6 bases). Deletions cut 6 bases from V and 3 bases from J, with 14 bases between. Germline V lookup: CDR1 WSHSY, CDR2 SAAADI. CDR3 length equals 14 residues. The CDR3 nucleotides are TGCGCCAGCAGCACAGGGAGTTGGGACTATGGCTACACCTTC. Amino acid sequence: CASSTGSWDYGYTF.

This clone was detected a few times. The chain couples TRBV7-6 to TRBJ1-4; 8 nucleotides match TRBD1. V shed 5 bases and J 4 bases; nucleotides not matched to a gene: 3. Germline values: CDR1 SGHVS, CDR2 FNYEAQ. This CDR3 spans 14 amino acids. CDR3 amino acids: CASSVGQGNEKLFF. The CDR3, as DNA: TGTGCCAGCAGCGTAGGACAGGGTAATGAAAAACTGTTTTTT.

The chain combines TRBV13 with TRBJ1-1; D remains unclear. The CDR3 is 13 amino acids. The germline V and J ends were trimmed by 5 bases and 5 bases, with 12 bases remaining between them. Germline-derived CDR1 and CDR2 are PRHDT and FYEKMQ (reference sequence). This CDR3 reads CASSLPRVTEAFF. The CDR3 DNA sequence: TGTGCCAGCAGCCTCCCCCGGGTGACTGAAGCTTTCTTT.

This clone appeared once. V usage is TRBV5-1 and J usage is TRBJ2-7; 10 bases are a match to TRBD2. The CDR3 has 13 amino acids. Germline lookup yields CDR1 SGHRS and CDR2 YFSETQ. With V trimmed by 5 bases and J by 6 bases, 5 bases remained unmatched. CDR3 nucleotide sequence: TGCGCCAGCAGGTCTAGCGGGAGCGGCGAGCAGTACTTC. Translation: CASRSSGSGEQYF.

The chain has TRBV28 and TRBJ2-1; 8 bases match TRBD2. The germline CDR1 and CDR2 sequences are MDHEN and SYDVKM. J was trimmed by 6 bases and V by 6 bases; bases with no gene match: 10. CDR3 length equals 15 residues. The DNA for the CDR3 is TGTGCCAGCAGCTGGGGGGCGGGAGGAATCAATGAGCAGTTCTTC. Residues: CASSWGAGGINEQFF.

The chain uses TRBV7-8 and TRBJ2-7, with 8 nucleotides matching TRBD1. This CDR3 is built from 14 residues. Trimming at V came to 6 bases and at J to 2 bases, leaving 6 bases not matched to a gene. Germline CDR1 reads SGHVS; CDR2 reads FQNEAQ. CDR3 residues: CASSYRGKAYEQYF. The CDR3 bases are TGTGCCAGCAGTTACAGGGGGAAGGCCTACGAGCAGTACTTC.

This clone came up a few times. The V and J genes are TRBV29-1 and TRBJ2-7, with 7 nucleotides matching TRBD2. The CDR3 consists of 13 residues. Germline V lookup: CDR1 SQVTM, CDR2 ANQGSEA. Germline trimming cut 7 bases from V and 2 bases from J; bases unmatched to any gene: 8. The CDR3 here is CSGTSASTYEQYF. CDR3 DNA: TGCAGCGGTACTAGCGCCTCAACCTACGAGCAGTACTTC.

The chain links TRBV5-5 to TRBJ2-2; D gene unclear. The CDR3 loop spans 14 amino acids. Trimming left V 4 bases short and J 2 bases short, with 9 bases between. The germline gives CDR1 SGHKS, CDR2 YYEKEE (reference sequence). The CDR3 region has the DNA TGTGCCAGCAGCCACCCGAGTAACACCGGGGAGCTGTTTTTT. Translation gives CASSHPSNTGELFF.

The chain couples TRBV5-1 to TRBJ1-5; 8 nucleotides line up with TRBD1. V was pared by 0 bases and J by 5 bases, with 1 base of the junction left unmatched. The germline V gene encodes CDR1 SGHRS and CDR2 YFSETQ. The CDR3 loop spans 14 amino acids. The CDR3 bases are TGCGCCAGCAGCTTGGCAGGGGGCGATCAGCCCCAGCATTTT. Translation: CASSLAGGDQPQHF.